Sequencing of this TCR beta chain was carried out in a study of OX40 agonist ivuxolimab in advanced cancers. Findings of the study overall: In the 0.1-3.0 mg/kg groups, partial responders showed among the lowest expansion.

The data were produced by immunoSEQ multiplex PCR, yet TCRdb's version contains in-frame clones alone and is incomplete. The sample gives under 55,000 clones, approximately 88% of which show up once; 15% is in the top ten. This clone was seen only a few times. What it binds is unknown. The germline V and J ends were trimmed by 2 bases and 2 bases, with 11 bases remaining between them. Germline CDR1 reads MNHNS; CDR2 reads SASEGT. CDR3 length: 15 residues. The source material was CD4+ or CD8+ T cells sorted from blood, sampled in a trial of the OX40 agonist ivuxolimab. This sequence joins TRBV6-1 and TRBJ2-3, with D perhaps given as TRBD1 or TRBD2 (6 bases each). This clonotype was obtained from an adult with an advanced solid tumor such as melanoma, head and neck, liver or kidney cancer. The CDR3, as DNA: TGTGCCAGCAGTGAATGGGGGGACACCACAGATACGCAGTATTTT. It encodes CASSEWGDTTDTQYF.